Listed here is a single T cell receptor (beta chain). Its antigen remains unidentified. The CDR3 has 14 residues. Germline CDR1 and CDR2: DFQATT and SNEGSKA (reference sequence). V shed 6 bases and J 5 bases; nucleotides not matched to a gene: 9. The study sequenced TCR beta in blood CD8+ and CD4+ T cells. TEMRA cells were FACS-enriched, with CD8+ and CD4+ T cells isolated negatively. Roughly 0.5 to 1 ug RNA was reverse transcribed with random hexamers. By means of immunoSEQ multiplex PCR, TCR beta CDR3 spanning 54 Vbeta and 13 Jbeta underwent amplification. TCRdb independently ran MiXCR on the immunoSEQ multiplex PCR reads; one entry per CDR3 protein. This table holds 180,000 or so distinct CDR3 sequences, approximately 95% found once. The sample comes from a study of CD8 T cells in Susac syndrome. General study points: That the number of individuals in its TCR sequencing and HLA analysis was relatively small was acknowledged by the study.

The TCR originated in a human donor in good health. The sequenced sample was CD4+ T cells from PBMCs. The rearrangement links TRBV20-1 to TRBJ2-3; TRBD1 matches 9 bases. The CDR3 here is CSARTGGAEDTQYF. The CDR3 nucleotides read TGCAGTGCCCGCACAGGGGGCGCGGAAGATACGCAGTATTTT.